Here is one T cell receptor (beta chain) with its context. The record originates from a study of blood T cell repertoires in COVID-19. Here immunoSEQ multiplex PCR was the method, and the copy in TCRdb shows in-frame clones only, minus some. The repertoire holds 490,000 or so clones, with roughly 90% as singletons. Deletions cut 4 bases from V and 9 bases from J, with 10 bases between. The CDR3 totals 12 residues. Germline assignment: CDR1 MGHDK and CDR2 SYGVNS. This receptor was obtained from a woman aged 35 to 49 who had recovered from COVID-19. The genes are TRBV25-1 and TRBJ2-1, with D maybe TRBD2 (5 bases). Sequencing used PBMCs or T cells enriched from blood (not recorded which). CDR3 sequence (DNA): TGTGCCAGCAGTGTAGAGGCGGGTGAGCAGTTCTTC. Protein: CASSVEAGEQFF.